A selection of T cell receptor beta chains follows, all from one sample in a study of cytomegalovirus exposure and HLA in healthy donors. Method: immunoSEQ multiplex PCR; TCRdb's copy keeps in-frame clones and lacks some. The sample lists 150,000 to 180,000 clones, 65% to 75% seen once, with 2.1% in the top ten. Material: PBMCs. All receptors come from a man younger than 45 in good health and CMV-seronegative. Each CDR3 is given with its conserved first and last residue.

V: TRBV9
CDR3: CASSEGTGTGQETQYF

V: TRBV5-1
CDR3: CASSDLRNTEAFF

V: TRBV10-3
CDR3: CAISTGEGGRETQYF

V: TRBV7-8
CDR3: CASSTTSGGGLETQYF

V: TRBV14
CDR3: CASSQAGSLSDEQFF

V: TRBV6-4
CDR3: CASSDSRGFSPLHF

V: TRBV13
CDR3: CASSSQGLAGGIDTQYF

V: TRBV7-9
CDR3: CASSAGGYRGEDKNIQYF

V: TRBV6-1
CDR3: CASSEAGTGGNSPLHF

V: TRBV5-4
CDR3: CASSSFGTAGNTIYF

V: TRBV28
CDR3: CASRRATGTGSYEQYF

V: TRBV7-9
CDR3: CASSLRTGANEKLFF

V: TRBV29-1
CDR3: CSVGLAGGETQYF

V: TRBV5-1
CDR3: CASSLQGFKDTQYF

V: TRBV5-4
CDR3: CASSRQGQEETQYF

V: TRBV23-1
CDR3: CASSQLNREADQPQHF

V: TRBV4-3
CDR3: CASSQDRGQGLYGYTF

V: TRBV13
CDR3: CASSSGTADYEQYF

V: TRBV7-9
CDR3: CASSLSMVAAEAFF

V: TRBV5-1
CDR3: CASTSGGSDEKLFF

V: TRBV9
CDR3: CASSPGTSGGKGDTQYF

V: TRBV7-6
CDR3: CASSLGQGVNTEAFF

V: TRBV27
CDR3: CASSLSRDTEAFF

V: TRBV19
CDR3: CASSITGLAEKKTQYF

V: TRBV19
CDR3: CASRLTSGYQETQYF

V: TRBV5-4
CDR3: CASSLGGGLAGYEQYF

V: TRBV29-1
CDR3: CSVVGQISYEQYF

V: TRBV19
CDR3: CASTTTVSGYNEQFF

V: TRBV7-2
CDR3: CASSLLAGGPGDIQYF

V: TRBV18
CDR3: CASSLTGPGGLGNEKLFF

V: TRBV19
CDR3: CASSIRQGAEAFF

V: TRBV15
CDR3: CATSRGGTLNTEAFF

V: TRBV2
CDR3: CASRWGGTEAFF

V: TRBV7-9
CDR3: CASSRETQYF

V: TRBV19
CDR3: CASSIGQPVTDTQYF

V: TRBV6-5
CDR3: CASSPDNHYGYPF

V: TRBV7-2
CDR3: CASNTPGRGLGGYTF

V: TRBV7-9
CDR3: CSSSPGQGYYTF

V: TRBV7-2
CDR3: CASSLSLADEQYF

V: TRBV30
CDR3: CAWITGTGVYGELFF

V: TRBV2
CDR3: CASSQGTSGGFEQYF

V: TRBV28
CDR3: CASSVTGTGANVLTF

V: TRBV11-2
CDR3: CASSSLQRKTTDTQYF

V: TRBV28
CDR3: CASSPLTGTQPQHF

V: TRBV5-4
CDR3: CASSLDTGKVGAFF

V: TRBV25-1
CDR3: CASSDPDRGAYEKLFF

V: TRBV27
CDR3: CASSIRSGANVLTF

V: TRBV15
CDR3: CATSPQPGGGAPGELFF

V: TRBV6-1
CDR3: CASSETGMAETQYF